This T cell receptor (beta chain) was retrieved from a study of T cell responses to AZD1222 COVID-19 vaccine. Concerning this clone itself: Its antigen is currently unknown.

General study findings and limits: Within unmutated variant regions lay the reported targets of nearly half of spike-specific TCRs. It should be noted that donors were predominantly white British and more often female, and clonal diversity was possibly underestimated.

Only in-frame clones appear in the TCRdb table, and some are missing; sequencing was by immunoSEQ multiplex PCR. In the table there are some 150,000 clones, roughly 90% of which are singletons. Germline V gene lookup returns CDR1 SEHNR and CDR2 FQNEAQ (reference sequence). CDR3 length: 15 residues. V was clipped by 0 bases and J by 2 bases, with 8 bases between them. The V and J genes are TRBV7-9 and TRBJ2-1; D is unclear. The receptor comes from an adult who received the AZD1222 COVID-19 vaccine. The sequenced sample was peripheral blood, obtained 28 days after the second AZD1222 dose. CDR3 bases: TGTGCCAGCAGCTTAGCGCCAGAGACCTACAATGAGCAGTTCTTC. Protein product: CASSLAPETYNEQFF.